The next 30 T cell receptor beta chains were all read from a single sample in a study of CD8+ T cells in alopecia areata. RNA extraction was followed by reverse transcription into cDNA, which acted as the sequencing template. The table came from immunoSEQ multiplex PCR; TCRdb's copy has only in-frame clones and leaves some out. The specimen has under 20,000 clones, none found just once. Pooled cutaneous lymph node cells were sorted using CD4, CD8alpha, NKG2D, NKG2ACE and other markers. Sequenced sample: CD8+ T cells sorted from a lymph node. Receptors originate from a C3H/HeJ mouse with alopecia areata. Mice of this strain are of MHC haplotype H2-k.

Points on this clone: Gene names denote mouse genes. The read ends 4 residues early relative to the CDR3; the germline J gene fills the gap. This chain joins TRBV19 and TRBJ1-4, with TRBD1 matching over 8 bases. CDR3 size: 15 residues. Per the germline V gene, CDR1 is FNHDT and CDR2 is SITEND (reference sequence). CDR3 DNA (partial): TGTGCCAGCAGTCTCCGGGACAGGAGGGGCGAA. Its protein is CASSLRDRRGE. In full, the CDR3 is CASSLRDRRGERLFF.

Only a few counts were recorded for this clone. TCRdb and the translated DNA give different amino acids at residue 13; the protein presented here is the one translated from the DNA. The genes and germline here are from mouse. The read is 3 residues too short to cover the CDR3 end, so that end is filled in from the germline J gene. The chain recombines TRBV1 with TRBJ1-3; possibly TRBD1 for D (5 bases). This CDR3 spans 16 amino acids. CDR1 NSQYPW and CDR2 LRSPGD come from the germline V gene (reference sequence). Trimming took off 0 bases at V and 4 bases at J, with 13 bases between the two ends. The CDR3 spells CTCSADYPGQGNTLYF. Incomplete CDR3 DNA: TGCACCTGCAGTGCAGATTACCCAGGGCAAGGAAATACG.

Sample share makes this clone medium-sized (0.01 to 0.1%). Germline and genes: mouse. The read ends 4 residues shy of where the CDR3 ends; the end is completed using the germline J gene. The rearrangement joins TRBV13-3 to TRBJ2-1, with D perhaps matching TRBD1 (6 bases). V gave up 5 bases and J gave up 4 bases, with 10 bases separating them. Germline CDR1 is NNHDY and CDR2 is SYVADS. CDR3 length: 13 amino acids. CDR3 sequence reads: CASRGTKYAEQFF. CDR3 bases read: TGTGCCAGCAGAGGGACAAAATATGCT.

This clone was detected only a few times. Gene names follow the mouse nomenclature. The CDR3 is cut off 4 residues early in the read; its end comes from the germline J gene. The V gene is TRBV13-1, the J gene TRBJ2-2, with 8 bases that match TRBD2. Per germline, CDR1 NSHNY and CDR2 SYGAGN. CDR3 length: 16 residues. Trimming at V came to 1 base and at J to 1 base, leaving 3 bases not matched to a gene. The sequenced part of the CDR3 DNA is TGTGCCAGCAGTGATAGGCTGGGGGGAAACACCGGG. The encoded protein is CASSDRLGGNTG. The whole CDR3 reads CASSDRLGGNTGQLYF.

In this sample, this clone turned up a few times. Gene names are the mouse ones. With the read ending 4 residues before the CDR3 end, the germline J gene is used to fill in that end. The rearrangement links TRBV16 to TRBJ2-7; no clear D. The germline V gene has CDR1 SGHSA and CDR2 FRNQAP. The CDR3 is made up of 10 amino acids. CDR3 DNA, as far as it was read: TGTGCAAGCAGCCTTTAT. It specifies CASSLY. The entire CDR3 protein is CASSLYEQYF.

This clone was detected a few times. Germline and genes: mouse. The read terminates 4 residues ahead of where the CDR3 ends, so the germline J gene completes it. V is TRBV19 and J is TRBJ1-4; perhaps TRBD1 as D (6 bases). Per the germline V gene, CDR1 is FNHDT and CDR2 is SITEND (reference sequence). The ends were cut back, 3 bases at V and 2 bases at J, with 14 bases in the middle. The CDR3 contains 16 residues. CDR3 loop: CASSTPLTGSNERLFF. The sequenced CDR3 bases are TGTGCCAGCAGTACCCCTCTGACAGGATCCAACGAA. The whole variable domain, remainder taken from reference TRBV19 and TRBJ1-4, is GGIITQTPKFLIGQEGQKLTLKCQQNFNHDTMYWYRQDSGKGLRLIYYSITENDLQKGDLSEGYDASREKKSSFSLTVTSAQKNEMAVFLCASSTPLTGSNERLFFGHGTKLSVL.

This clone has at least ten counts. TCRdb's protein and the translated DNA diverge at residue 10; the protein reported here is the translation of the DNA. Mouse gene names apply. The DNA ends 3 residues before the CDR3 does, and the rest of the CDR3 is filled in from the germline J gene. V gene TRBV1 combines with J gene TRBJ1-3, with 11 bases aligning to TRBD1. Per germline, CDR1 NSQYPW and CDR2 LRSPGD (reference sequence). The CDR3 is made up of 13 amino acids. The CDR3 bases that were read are TGCACCTGCAGTGAGGGGACAGGGGGTACG. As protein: CTCSEGTGGT. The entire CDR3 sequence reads CTCSEGTGGTLYF.

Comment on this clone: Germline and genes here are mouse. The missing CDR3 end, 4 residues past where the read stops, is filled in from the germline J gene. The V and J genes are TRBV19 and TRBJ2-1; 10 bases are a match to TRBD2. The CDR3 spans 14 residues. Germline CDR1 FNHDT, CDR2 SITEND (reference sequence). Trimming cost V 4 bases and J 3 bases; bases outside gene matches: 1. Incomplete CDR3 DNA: TGTGCCAGCAGTTGGACTGGGGGCTATGCT. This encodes CASSWTGGYA. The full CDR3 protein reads CASSWTGGYAEQFF.

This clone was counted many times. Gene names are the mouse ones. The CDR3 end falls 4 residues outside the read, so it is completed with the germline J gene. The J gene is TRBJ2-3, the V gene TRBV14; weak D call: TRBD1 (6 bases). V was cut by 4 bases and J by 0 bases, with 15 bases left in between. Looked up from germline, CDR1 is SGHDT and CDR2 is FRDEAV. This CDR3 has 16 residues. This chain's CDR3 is CASSPYDRPSAETLYF. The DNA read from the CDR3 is TGTGCCAGCAGTCCCTACGACAGGCCTAGTGCAGAA.

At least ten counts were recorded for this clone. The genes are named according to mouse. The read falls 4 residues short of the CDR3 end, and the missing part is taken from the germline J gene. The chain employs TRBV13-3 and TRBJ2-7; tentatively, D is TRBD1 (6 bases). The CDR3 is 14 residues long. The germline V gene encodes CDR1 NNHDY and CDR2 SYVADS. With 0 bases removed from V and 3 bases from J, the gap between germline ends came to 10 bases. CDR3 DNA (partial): TGTGCCAGCAGTGATGCGGGACAACTCTAT. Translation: CASSDAGQLY. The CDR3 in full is CASSDAGQLYEQYF.

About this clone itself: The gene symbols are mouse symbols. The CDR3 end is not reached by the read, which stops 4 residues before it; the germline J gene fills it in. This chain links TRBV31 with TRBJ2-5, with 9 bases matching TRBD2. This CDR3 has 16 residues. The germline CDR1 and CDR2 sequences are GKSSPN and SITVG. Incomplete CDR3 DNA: TGTGCCTGGAGTCGCGAACTGGGGGGAGGTGAGGAC. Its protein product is CAWSRELGGGED. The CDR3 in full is CAWSRELGGGEDTQYF. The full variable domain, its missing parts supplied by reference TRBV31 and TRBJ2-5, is AQTIHQWPVAEIKAVGSPLSLGCTIKGKSSPNLYWYWQATGGTLQQLFYSITVGQVESVVQLNLSASRPKDDQFILSTEKLLLSHSGFYLCAWSRELGGGEDTQYFGPGTRLLVL.

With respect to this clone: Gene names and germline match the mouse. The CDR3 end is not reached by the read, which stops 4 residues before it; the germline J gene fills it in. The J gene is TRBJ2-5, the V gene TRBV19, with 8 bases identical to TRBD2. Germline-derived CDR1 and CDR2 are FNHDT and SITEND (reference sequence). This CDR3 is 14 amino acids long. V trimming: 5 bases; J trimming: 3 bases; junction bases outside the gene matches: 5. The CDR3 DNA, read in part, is TGTGCCAGCAGCCTTCGGGACTGGCAAGAC. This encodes CASSLRDWQD. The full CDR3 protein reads CASSLRDWQDTQYF. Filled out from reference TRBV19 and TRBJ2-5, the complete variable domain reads GGIITQTPKFLIGQEGQKLTLKCQQNFNHDTMYWYRQDSGKGLRLIYYSITENDLQKGDLSEGYDASREKKSSFSLTVTSAQKNEMAVFLCASSLRDWQDTQYFGPGTRLLVL.

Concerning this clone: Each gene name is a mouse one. Partial CDR3 DNA: TGTGCAAGCAGCTTACCCTCCACA. It is translated as CASSLPST. The complete CDR3 reads CASSLPSTEVFF. The chain is built from TRBV16 and TRBJ1-1, with D unresolved. The CDR3 end lies 4 residues beyond the end of the read and is filled in from the germline J gene. The germline V gene encodes CDR1 SGHSA and CDR2 FRNQAP. The CDR3 loop spans 12 amino acids. The ends were cut back, 2 bases at V and 4 bases at J, with 5 bases in the middle.

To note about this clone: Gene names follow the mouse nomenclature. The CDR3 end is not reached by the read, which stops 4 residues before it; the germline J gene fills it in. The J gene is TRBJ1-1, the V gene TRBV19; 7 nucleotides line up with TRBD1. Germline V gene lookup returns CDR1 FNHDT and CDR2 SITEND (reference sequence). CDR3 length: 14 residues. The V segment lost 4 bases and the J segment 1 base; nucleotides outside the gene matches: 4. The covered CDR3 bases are TGTGCCAGCAGTCCCCGACAGGGGAACACA. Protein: CASSPRQGNT. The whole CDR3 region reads CASSPRQGNTEVFF.

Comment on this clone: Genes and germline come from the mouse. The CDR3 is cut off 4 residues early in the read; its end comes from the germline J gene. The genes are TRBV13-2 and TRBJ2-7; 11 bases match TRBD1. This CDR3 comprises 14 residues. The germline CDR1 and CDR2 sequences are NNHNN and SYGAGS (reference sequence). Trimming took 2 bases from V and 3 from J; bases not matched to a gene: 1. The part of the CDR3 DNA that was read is TGTGCCAGCGGTGAGGGACAGGGGGACTAT. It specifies CASGEGQGDY. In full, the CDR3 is CASGEGQGDYEQYF.

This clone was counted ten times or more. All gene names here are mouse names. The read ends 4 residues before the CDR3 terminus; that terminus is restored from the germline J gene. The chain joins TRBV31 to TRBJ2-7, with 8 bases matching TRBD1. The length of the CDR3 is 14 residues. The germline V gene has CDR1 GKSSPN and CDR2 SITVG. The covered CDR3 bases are TGTGCCTGGAGTCCTGACAGGGGAGGGTAT. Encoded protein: CAWSPDRGGY. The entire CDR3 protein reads CAWSPDRGGYEQYF.

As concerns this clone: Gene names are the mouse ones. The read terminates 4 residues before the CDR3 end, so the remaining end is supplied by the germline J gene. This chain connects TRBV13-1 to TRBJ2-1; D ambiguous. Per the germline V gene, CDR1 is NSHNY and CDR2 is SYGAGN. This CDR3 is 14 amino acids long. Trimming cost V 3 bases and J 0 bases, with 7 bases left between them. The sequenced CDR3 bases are TGTGCCAGCAGTGTCCAGGTTAACTATGCT. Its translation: CASSVQVNYA. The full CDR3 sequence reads CASSVQVNYAEQFF.

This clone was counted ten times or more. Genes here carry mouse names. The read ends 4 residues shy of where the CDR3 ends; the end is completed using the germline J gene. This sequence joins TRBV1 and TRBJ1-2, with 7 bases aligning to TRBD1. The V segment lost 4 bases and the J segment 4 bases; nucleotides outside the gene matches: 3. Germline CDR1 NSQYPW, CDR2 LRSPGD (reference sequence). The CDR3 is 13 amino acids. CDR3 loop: CTCSEGAGSDYTF. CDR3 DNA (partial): TGCACCTGCAGTGAGGGGGCGGGCTCC.

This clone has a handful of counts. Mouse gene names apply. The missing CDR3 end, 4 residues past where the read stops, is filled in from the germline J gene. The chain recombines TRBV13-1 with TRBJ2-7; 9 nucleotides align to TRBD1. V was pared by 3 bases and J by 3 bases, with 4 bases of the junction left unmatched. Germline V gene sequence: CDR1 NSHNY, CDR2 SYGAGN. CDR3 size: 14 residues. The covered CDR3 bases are TGTGCCAGCAGTGGGCAGACAGGGGGCTAT. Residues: CASSGQTGGY. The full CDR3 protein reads CASSGQTGGYEQYF.

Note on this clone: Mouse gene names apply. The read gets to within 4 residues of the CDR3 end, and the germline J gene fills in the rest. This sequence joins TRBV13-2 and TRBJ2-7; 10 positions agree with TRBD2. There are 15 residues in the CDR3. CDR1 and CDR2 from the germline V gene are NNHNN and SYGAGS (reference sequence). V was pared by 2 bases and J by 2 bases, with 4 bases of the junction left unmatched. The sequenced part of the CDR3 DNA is TGTGCCAGCGGTGAGACTGGACTGGGGGCCTAT. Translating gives CASGETGLGAY. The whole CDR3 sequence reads CASGETGLGAYEQYF.

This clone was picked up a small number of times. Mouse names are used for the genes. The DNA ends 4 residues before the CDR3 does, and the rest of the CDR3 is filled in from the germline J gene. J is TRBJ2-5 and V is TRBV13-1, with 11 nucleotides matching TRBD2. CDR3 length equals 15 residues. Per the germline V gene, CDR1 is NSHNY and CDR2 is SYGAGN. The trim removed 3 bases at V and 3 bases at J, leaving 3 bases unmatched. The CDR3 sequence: CASSARLGGQDTQYF. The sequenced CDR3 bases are TGTGCCAGCAGTGCCAGACTGGGGGGGCAAGAC.

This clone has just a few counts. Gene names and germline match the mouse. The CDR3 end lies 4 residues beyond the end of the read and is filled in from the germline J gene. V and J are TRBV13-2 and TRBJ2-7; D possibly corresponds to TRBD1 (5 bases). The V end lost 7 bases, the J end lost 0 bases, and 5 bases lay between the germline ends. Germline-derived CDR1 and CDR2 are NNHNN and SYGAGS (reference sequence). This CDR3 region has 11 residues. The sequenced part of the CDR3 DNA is TGTGCCAGCAGGGGCTCCTAT. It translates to CASRGSY. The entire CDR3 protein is CASRGSYEQYF.

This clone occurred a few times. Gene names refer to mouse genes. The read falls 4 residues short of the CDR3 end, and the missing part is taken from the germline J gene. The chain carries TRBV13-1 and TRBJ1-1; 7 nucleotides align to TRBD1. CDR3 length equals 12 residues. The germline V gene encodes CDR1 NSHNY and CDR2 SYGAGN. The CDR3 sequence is CASSEQGAEVFF. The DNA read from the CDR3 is TGTGCCAGCAGTGAGCAGGGGGCA.

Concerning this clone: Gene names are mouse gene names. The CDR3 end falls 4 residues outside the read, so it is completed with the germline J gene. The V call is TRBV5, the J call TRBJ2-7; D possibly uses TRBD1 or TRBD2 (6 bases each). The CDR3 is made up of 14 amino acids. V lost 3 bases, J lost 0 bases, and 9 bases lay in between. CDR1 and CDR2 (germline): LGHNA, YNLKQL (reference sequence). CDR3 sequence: CASSQGASSYEQYF. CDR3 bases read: TGTGCCAGCAGCCAGGGGGCAAGCTCCTAT.

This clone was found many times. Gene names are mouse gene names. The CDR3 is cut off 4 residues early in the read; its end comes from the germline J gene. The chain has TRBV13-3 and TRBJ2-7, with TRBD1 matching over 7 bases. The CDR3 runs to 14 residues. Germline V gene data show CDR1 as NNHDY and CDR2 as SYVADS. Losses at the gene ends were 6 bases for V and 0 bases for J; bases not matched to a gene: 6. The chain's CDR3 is CASTPQGPSYEQYF. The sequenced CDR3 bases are TGTGCCAGCACCCCACAGGGGCCCTCCTAT.

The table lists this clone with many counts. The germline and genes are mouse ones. CDR3 sequence: CTCSPGQGDTQYF. The covered CDR3 bases are TGCACCTGCAGTCCGGGACAGGGAGAC. The V gene is TRBV1, the J gene TRBJ2-5, with TRBD1 matching 9 bases. The read ends 4 residues shy of where the CDR3 ends; the end is completed using the germline J gene. The CDR3 is 13 residues long. In germline, CDR1 is NSQYPW, CDR2 LRSPGD (reference sequence).

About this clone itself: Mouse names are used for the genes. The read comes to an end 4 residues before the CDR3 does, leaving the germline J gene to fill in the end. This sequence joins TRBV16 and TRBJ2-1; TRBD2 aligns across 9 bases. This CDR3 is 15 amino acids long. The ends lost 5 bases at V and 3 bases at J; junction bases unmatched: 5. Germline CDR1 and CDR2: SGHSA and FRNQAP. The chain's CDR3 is CASSLLGGPYAEQFF. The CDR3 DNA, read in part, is TGTGCAAGCAGCCTACTGGGGGGTCCCTATGCT.

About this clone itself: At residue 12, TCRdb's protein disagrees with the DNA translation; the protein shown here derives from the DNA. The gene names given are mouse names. The CDR3 is CASSPRDIHNSPLYF. The covered CDR3 bases are TGTGCCAGCAGCCCCCGGGACATCCATAATTCGCCC. V gene TRBV5 combines with J gene TRBJ1-6; a possible D gene is TRBD1 (6 bases). With the read ending 3 residues before the CDR3 end, the germline J gene is used to fill in that end. TRBJ1-6 is an open reading frame, and its role is uncertain. Germline CDR1 and CDR2: LGHNA and YNLKQL (reference sequence). The CDR3 is 15 residues long. Deletions cut 4 bases from V and 5 bases from J, with 12 bases between.

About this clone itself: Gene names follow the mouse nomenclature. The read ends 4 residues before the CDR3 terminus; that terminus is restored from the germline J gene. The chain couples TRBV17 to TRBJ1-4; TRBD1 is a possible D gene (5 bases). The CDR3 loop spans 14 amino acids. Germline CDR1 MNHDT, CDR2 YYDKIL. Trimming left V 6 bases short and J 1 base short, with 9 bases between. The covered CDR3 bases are TGTGCTAGCAGAGACAGCGATTCCAACGAA. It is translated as CASRDSDSNE. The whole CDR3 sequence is CASRDSDSNERLFF.

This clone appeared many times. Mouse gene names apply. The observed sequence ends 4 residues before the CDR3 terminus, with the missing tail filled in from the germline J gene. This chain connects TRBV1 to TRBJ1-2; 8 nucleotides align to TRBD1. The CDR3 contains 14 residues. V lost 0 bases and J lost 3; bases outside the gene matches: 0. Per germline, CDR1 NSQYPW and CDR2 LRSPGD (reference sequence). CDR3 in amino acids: CTCSADRGHSDYTF. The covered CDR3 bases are TGCACCTGCAGTGCAGACAGGGGGCACTCC.